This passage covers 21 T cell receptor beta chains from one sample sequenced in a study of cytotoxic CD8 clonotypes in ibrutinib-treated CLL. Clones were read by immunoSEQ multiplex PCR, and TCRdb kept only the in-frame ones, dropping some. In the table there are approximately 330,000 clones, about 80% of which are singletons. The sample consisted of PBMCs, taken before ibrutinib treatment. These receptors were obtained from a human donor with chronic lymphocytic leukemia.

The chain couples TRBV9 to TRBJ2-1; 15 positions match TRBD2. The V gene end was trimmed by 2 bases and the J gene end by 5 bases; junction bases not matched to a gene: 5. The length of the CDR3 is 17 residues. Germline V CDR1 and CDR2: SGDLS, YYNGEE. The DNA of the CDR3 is TGTGCCAGCAGCGTCGGGACTAGCGGGAGGTTCCACAATGAGCAGTTCTTC. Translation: CASSVGTSGRFHNEQFF.

CDR3: CASSYSTAYQETQYF. In DNA form, the CDR3 reads TGTGCCAGCAGTTACTCGACAGCATACCAAGAGACCCAGTACTTC. The chain employs TRBV6-6 and TRBJ2-5; D possibly corresponds to TRBD1 (5 bases). This CDR3 is 15 amino acids long. CDR1 is MNHNY, CDR2 SVGAGI, per germline (reference sequence). Trimming took 0 bases from V and 0 from J, leaving 8 bases between them.

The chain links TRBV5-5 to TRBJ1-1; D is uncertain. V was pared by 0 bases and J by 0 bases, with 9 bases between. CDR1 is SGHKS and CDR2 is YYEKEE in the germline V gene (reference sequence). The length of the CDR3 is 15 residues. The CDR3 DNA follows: TGTGCCAGCAGCTTGGAGCCTCACCTGAACACTGAAGCTTTCTTT. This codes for CASSLEPHLNTEAFF.

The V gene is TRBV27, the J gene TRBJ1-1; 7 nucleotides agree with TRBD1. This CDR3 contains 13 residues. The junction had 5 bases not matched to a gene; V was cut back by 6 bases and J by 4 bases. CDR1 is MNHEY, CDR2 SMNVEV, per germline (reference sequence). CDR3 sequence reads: CASSLQGPTEAFF. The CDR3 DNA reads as TGTGCCAGCAGCCTACAGGGGCCCACTGAAGCTTTCTTT.

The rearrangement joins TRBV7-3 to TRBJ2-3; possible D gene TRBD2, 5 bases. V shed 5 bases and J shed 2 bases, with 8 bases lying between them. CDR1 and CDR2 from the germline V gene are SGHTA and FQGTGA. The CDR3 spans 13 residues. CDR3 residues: CASSRTATDTQYF. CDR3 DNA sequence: TGTGCCAGCAGCCGGACTGCCACAGATACGCAGTATTTT.

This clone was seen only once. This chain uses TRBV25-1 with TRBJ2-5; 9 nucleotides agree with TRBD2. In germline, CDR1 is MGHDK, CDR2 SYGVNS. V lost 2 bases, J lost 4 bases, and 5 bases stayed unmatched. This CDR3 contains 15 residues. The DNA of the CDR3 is TGTGCCAGCAGTGAAGGGGTAGCGGGAGTAGAGACCCAGTACTTC. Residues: CASSEGVAGVETQYF.

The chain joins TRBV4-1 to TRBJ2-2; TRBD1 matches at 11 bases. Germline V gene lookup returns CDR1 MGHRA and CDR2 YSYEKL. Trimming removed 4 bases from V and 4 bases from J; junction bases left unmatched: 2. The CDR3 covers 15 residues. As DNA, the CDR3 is TGCGCCAGCAGCCCGGGACAGGGGGTCACCGGGGAGCTGTTTTTT. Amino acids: CASSPGQGVTGELFF.

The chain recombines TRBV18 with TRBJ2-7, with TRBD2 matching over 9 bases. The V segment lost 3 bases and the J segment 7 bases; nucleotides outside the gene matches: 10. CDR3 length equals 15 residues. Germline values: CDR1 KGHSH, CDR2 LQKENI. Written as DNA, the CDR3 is TGTGCCAGCTCACCCAAACTAGCGGGCCCAGGAGAGCAGTACTTC. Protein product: CASSPKLAGPGEQYF.

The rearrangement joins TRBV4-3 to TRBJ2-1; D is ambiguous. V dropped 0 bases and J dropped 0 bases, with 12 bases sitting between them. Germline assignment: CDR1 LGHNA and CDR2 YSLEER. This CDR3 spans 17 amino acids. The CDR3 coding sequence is TGCGCCAGCAGCCAAGACGTAGCAGTTAGCTCCTACAATGAGCAGTTCTTC. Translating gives CASSQDVAVSSYNEQFF.

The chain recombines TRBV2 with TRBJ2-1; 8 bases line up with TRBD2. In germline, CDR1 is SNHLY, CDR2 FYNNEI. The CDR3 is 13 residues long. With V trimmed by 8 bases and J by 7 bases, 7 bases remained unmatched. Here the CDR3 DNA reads TGTGCCAGCGTGGGGCTAGCGGGTAATGAGCAGTTCTTC. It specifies CASVGLAGNEQFF.

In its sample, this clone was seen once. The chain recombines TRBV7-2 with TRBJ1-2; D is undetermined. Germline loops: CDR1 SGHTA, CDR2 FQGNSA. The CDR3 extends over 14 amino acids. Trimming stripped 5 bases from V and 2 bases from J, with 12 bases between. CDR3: CASSPQLGNYGYTF. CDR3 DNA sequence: TGTGCCAGCAGCCCCCAGCTGGGAAACTATGGCTACACCTTC.

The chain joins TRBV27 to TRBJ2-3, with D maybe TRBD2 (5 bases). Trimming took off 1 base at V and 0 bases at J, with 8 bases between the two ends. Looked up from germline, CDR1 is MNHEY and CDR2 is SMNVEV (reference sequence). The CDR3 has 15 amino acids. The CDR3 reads CASSLLRGSTDTQYF. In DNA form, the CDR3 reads TGTGCCAGCAGTTTATTACGGGGTAGCACAGATACGCAGTATTTT.

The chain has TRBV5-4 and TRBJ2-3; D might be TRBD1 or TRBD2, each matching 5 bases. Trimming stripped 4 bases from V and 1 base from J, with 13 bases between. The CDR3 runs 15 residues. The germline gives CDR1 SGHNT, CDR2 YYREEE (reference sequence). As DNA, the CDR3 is TGTGCCAGCAGCACCGGGACCGACGGCACAGATACGCAGTATTTT. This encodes CASSTGTDGTDTQYF.

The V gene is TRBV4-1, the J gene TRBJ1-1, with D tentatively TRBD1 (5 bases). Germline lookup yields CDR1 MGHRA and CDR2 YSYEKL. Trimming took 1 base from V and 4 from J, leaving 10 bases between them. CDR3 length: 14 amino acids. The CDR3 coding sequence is TGCGCCAGCAGCCAAGGACCAGGGCGCACTGAAGCTTTCTTT. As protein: CASSQGPGRTEAFF.

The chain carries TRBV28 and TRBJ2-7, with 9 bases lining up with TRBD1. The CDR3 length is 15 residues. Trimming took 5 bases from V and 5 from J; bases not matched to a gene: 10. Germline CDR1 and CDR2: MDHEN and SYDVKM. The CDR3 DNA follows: TGTGCCAGCAGTATAACCGGGACAGGGATCCACGAGCAGTACTTC. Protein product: CASSITGTGIHEQYF.

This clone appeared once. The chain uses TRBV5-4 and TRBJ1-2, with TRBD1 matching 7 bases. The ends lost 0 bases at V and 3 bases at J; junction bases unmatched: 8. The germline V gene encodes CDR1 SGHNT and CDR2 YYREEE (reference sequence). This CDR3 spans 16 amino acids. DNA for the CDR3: TGTGCCAGCAGCTTGGGAATGACAGGGCCACACTATGGCTACACCTTC. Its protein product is CASSLGMTGPHYGYTF. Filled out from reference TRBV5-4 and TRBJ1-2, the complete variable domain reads ETGVTQSPTHLIKTRGQQVTLRCSSQSGHNTVSWYQQALGQGPQFIFQYYREEENGRGNFPPRFSGLQFPNYSSELNVNALELDDSALYLCASSLGMTGPHYGYTFGSGTRLTVV.

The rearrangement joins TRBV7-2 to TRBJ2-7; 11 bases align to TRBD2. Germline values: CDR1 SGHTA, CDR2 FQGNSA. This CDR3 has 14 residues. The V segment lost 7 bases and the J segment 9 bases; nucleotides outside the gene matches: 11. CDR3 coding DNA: TGTGCCAGCATAGGGGAACTAGCGGGAGTGGGGCAGTACTTC. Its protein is CASIGELAGVGQYF.

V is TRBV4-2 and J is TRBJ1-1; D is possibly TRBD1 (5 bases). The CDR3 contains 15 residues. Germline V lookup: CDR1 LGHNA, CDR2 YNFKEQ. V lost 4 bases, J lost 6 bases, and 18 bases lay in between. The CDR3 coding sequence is TGTGCCAGCAGCCGCTCCGGGTCCGGGGACGCTGAAGCTTTCTTT. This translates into CASSRSGSGDAEAFF.

In DNA form, the CDR3 reads TGTGCCAGCAGCGTAGCTGACAGACATCAAGAGACCCAGTACTTC. This encodes CASSVADRHQETQYF. The V and J genes are TRBV9 and TRBJ2-5; the D gene is possibly TRBD1 (5 bases). The germline V gene has CDR1 SGDLS and CDR2 YYNGEE. V was cut by 0 bases and J by 2 bases, with 11 bases left in between. This CDR3 has 15 residues.

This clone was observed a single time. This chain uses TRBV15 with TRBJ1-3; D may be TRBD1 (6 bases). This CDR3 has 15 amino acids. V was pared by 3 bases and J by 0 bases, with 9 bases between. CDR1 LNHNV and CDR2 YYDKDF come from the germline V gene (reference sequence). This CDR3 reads CATSRDSISGNTIYF. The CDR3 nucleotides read TGTGCCACCAGCAGGGACAGCATCTCTGGAAACACCATATATTTT.

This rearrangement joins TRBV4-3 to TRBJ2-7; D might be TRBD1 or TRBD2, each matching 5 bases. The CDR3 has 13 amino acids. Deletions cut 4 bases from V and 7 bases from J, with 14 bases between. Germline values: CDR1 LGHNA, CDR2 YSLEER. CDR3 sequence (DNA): TGCGCCAGCAGCCGTAACACCGAGGGGGAGCAGTACTTC. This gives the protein CASSRNTEGEQYF.